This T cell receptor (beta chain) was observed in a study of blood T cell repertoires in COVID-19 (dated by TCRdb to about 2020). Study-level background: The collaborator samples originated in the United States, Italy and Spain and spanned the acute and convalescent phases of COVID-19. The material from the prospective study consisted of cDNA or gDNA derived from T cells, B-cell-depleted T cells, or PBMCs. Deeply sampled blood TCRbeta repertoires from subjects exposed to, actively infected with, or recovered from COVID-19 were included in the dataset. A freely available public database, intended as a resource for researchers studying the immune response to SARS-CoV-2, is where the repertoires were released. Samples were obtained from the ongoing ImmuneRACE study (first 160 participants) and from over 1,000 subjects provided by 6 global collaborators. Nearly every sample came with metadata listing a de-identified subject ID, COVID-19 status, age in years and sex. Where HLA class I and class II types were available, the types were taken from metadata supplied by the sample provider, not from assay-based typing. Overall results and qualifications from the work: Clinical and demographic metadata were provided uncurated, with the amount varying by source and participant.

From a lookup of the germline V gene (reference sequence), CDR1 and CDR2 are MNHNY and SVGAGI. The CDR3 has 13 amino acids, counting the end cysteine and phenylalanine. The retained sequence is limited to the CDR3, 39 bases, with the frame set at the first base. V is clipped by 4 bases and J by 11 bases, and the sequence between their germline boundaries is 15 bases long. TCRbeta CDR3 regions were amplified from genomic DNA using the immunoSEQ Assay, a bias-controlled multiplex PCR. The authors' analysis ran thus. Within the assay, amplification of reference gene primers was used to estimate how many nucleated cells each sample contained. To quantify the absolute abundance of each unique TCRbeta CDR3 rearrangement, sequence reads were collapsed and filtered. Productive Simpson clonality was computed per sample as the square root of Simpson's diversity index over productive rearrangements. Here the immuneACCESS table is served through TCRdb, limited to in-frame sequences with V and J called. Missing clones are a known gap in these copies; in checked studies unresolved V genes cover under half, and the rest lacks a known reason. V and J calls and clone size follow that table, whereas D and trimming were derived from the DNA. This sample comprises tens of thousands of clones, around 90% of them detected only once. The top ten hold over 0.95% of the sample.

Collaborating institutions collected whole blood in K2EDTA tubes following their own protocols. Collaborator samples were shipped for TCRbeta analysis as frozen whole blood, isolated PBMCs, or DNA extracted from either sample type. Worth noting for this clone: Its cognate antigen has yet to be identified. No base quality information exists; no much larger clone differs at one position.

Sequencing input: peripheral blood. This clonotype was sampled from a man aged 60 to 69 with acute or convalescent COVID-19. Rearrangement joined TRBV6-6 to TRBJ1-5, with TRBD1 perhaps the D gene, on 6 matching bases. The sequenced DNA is TGTGCCAGCAGTTCCGGGACACCGGTAGCCCAGCATTTT. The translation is CASSSGTPVAQHF.